Listed below are T cell receptor beta chains from one sample, sequenced in a study of cytomegalovirus exposure and HLA in healthy donors. The table came from immunoSEQ multiplex PCR; TCRdb's copy has only in-frame clones and leaves some out. The table includes about 160,000 clones, around 83% detected once. The sequenced sample was PBMCs. The source of these receptors is a man aged 18 to 29 in good health and CMV-seropositive. The CDR3 runs from the conserved cysteine through the conserved F or W.

j_call	v_call	cdr3_aa
TRBJ2-7	TRBV29-1	CSVEGGGTHEQYF
TRBJ2-2	TRBV2	CASSGRTGELFF
TRBJ2-1	TRBV5-1	CASSLGLAKTYNEQFF
TRBJ2-7	TRBV7-2	CASSLASIPEEQYF
TRBJ2-5	TRBV2	CASSEAPPGTGAQYF
TRBJ2-7	TRBV4-2	CASSQEEGFRGYEQYF
TRBJ2-3	TRBV5-1	CASSQVGQGDWGTQYF
TRBJ1-4	TRBV4-3	CASSPTGGVEGLFF
TRBJ1-2	TRBV7-2	CASSLEARPRGQGGGYTF
TRBJ1-3	TRBV10-3	CAISAEGISGNTIYF
TRBJ2-1	TRBV29-1	CSVEGYVGAGEQFF
TRBJ2-2	TRBV4-3	CASSQVSVAGELFF
TRBJ1-1	TRBV15	CATSSDRGRGTEAFF
TRBJ2-2	TRBV11-2	CASSFTQGKNTGELFF
TRBJ2-3	TRBV7-8	CASSLVPTGTDTQYF